The 13 T cell receptor beta chains below were found in one sample sequenced in a study of cytomegalovirus exposure and HLA in healthy donors. It was with 60 Vbeta and 13 Jbeta primers that the PCR ran. Generated by immunoSEQ multiplex PCR, the TCRdb table keeps only in-frame clones and is missing some. This repertoire shows roughly 240,000 clones, around four fifths found once; its top ten account for about 0.5%. The sample taken for sequencing was PBMCs. These receptors were obtained from a boy younger than 18 in good health and CMV-seronegative.

Details on this clone: Additional DNA sequences in this sample encode the identical CDR3. The V gene is TRBV10-1, the J gene TRBJ2-1; possible D gene TRBD2, 6 bases. CDR3 length equals 15 residues. V dropped 3 bases and J dropped 0 bases, with 9 bases sitting between them. Germline values: CDR1 WNHNN, CDR2 SYGVQD (reference sequence). This CDR3 is CASSESGSSYNEQFF. The DNA of the CDR3 is TGCGCCAGCAGTGAATCCGGGAGCTCCTACAATGAGCAGTTCTTC.

This chain joins TRBV4-1 and TRBJ2-5, with 7 bases aligning to TRBD1. The end of the DNA aligns better with TRBJ2-7, so the J call may be wrong. Germline loops: CDR1 MGHRA, CDR2 YSYEKL. CDR3 length: 14 residues. CDR3: CASSQAQGAYEQYF. CDR3 nucleotide sequence: TGCGCCAGCAGCCAGGCCCAGGGGGCCTACGAGCAGTACTTC.

The rearrangement uses TRBV28 and TRBJ1-5, with TRBD1 as a possible D gene (5 bases). Germline CDR1 and CDR2: MDHEN and SYDVKM. The CDR3 consists of 17 residues. V lost 1 base and J 0 bases, leaving 13 bases between the germline ends. CDR3: CASSLLLETDSNQPQHF. The CDR3, as DNA: TGTGCCAGCAGTTTATTGCTTGAGACAGATAGCAATCAGCCCCAGCATTTT.

The CDR3 DNA reads TGTGCCGCCGCCAGGCGGGAGGGCCAATCAGATACGCAGTATTTT. Amino acid sequence: CAAARREGQSDTQYF. This rearrangement joins TRBV10-3 to TRBJ2-3; 9 bases are shared with TRBD2. Germline V gives CDR1 ENHRY, CDR2 SYGVKD. V trimming: 11 bases; J trimming: 4 bases; junction bases outside the gene matches: 13. This CDR3 comprises 15 residues.

The J gene is TRBJ1-2, the V gene TRBV7-6; D gene unclear. Germline CDR1 and CDR2: SGHVS and FNYEAQ. Between the trimmed V and J ends, which lost 5 bases and 6 bases, there was a span of 13 bases. This CDR3 spans 13 amino acids. The CDR3 DNA sequence: TGTGCCAGCAGCCCCTCGGGAGTAGATGGCTACACCTTC. It codes for CASSPSGVDGYTF.

The rearrangement joins TRBV27 to TRBJ1-4, with 7 bases identical to TRBD1. This CDR3 is 15 amino acids long. Germline CDR1 MNHEY, CDR2 SMNVEV (reference sequence). The junction had 4 bases not matched to a gene; V was cut back by 5 bases and J by 1 base. CDR3: CASSTGVGTNEKLFF. The CDR3, as DNA: TGTGCCAGCAGTACAGGGGTCGGAACTAATGAAAAACTGTTTTTT.

The rearrangement links TRBV5-1 to TRBJ2-7; TRBD2 matches at 10 bases. CDR3 length equals 19 residues. Per the germline V gene, CDR1 is SGHRS and CDR2 is YFSETQ. The junction had 20 bases not matched to a gene; V was cut back by 2 bases and J by 6 bases. The DNA of the CDR3 is TGCGCCAGCAGCTTACGATCCGGGGTGGTAGCGGGGGGACAGGCCGAGCAGTACTTC. This gives the protein CASSLRSGVVAGGQAEQYF.

This clone was counted only a few times. The same CDR3 is also encoded by other DNA sequences in this sample. The chain couples TRBV5-6 to TRBJ2-7, with 7 nucleotides matching TRBD2. Looked up from germline, CDR1 is SGHDT and CDR2 is YYEEEE. J gave up 4 bases and V 0 bases, and 7 bases lay outside the gene matches. The CDR3 totals 15 residues. DNA of the CDR3: TGTGCCAGCAGCTTGGGCGGGGGACCGGGTTACGAGCAGTACTTC. Encoded protein: CASSLGGGPGYEQYF.

The gene calls are TRBV7-8 and TRBJ1-3, with D possibly matching TRBD1 (5 bases). In germline, CDR1 is SGHVS, CDR2 FQNEAQ. Between the trimmed V and J ends, which lost 5 bases and 0 bases, there was a span of 14 bases. The CDR3 consists of 16 residues. The CDR3 loop is CASSPYRILSGNTIYF. The CDR3 DNA reads TGTGCCAGCAGCCCCTACAGGATTCTCTCTGGAAACACCATATATTTT.

The chain recombines TRBV11-3 with TRBJ2-5; possible D gene TRBD1, 5 bases. V was trimmed by 4 bases and J by 5 bases, leaving 17 bases between them. CDR1 and CDR2 (germline): SGHNT, YENEEA. CDR3 length equals 15 residues. The CDR3 DNA sequence: TGTGCCAGCAGCTCGCCGTCAGGGTTGGGCGAGACCCAGTACTTC. It yields the protein CASSSPSGLGETQYF.

The chain combines TRBV7-9 with TRBJ1-3, with TRBD1 matching 7 bases. The germline gives CDR1 SEHNR, CDR2 FQNEAQ (reference sequence). The junction had 10 bases not matched to a gene; V was cut back by 3 bases and J by 2 bases. The length of the CDR3 is 17 residues. The CDR3 spells CASSFRDSITTGNTIYF. Written as DNA, the CDR3 is TGTGCCAGCAGCTTCCGGGACAGCATTACTACTGGAAACACCATATATTTT. The full variable domain, its missing parts supplied by reference TRBV7-9 and TRBJ1-3, is DTGVSQNPRHKITKRGQNVTFRCDPISEHNRLYWYRQTLGQGPEFLTYFQNEAQLEKSRLLSDRFSAERPKGSFSTLEIQRTEQGDSAMYLCASSFRDSITTGNTIYFGEGSWLTVV.

The chain uses TRBV9 and TRBJ1-1; no clear D gene. Trimming pared 0 bases from V and 3 bases from J, leaving 3 bases between. In germline, CDR1 is SGDLS, CDR2 YYNGEE. This CDR3 is 12 amino acids long. In DNA, the CDR3 is TGTGCCAGCAGCGTAGCTGACACTGAAGCTTTCTTT. Protein sequence: CASSVADTEAFF.

The gene calls are TRBV5-8 and TRBJ2-5; D perhaps matches TRBD1 (5 bases). The CDR3 sequence is 13 residues long. Trimming took off 3 bases at V and 5 bases at J, with 11 bases between the two ends. The germline V gene encodes CDR1 SGHTS and CDR2 YDEGEE. CDR3: CASSYRGSETQYF. CDR3 bases: TGTGCCAGCAGCTATAGGGGAAGTGAGACCCAGTACTTC.